The entry below gives a single TCR beta chain sequence along with its context. Its antigen is unknown. 13 Jbeta primers and 60 Vbeta primers were used for the PCR. Original processing notes: Counted up in a later analysis, unique TCR beta chains came to approximately 83 million, with around 9.9 million shared. Sequencing used immunoSEQ multiplex PCR; TCRdb keeps in-frame clones, though not all of them. That table supplies the V and J calls and clone size; D and trimming were determined from the DNA. The table has approximately 170,000 clones, approximately 85% seen once. The sample comes from a study of cytomegalovirus exposure and HLA in healthy donors. When sampled, the donors appeared nominally healthy, though they likely had unrecorded immune exposures. Study results and caveats: Rare TCR sequences dominated, though some public TCRs recurred in many donors.

Germline V gives CDR1 SGHTA, CDR2 FQGNSA. Germline trimming cut 1 base from V and 4 bases from J; bases unmatched to any gene: 4. CDR3 length equals 15 residues. The rearrangement uses TRBV7-2 and TRBJ2-1, with 7 bases lining up with TRBD1. The origin of this receptor is a man under 40 in good health and CMV-seropositive. Sequenced input: PBMCs. The CDR3 is CASSLGGTAYNEQFF. Written as DNA, the CDR3 is TGTGCCAGCAGCTTAGGGGGGACAGCATACAATGAGCAGTTCTTC.